One sample yielded the 29 T cell receptor beta chains listed below, sequenced in a study of T cell responses to AZD1222 COVID-19 vaccine. Sequencing was performed with immunoSEQ multiplex PCR; in TCRdb, only in-frame clones are kept and a portion is missing. This sample has roughly 150,000 clones, with around nine tenths found just once. The sequencing used peripheral blood, collected on day 0 of AZD1222 vaccination. The receptors were gathered from an adult in good health.

This chain joins TRBV7-8 and TRBJ2-7; D call uncertain. Germline loops: CDR1 SGHVS, CDR2 FQNEAQ. With 3 bases removed from V and 3 bases from J, the gap between germline ends came to 9 bases. The CDR3 has 13 amino acids. The CDR3 here is CASSFPASYEQYF. The CDR3 nucleotides are TGTGCCAGCAGCTTCCCCGCGAGCTACGAGCAGTACTTC.

V gene TRBV28 combines with J gene TRBJ2-5; 9 nucleotides agree with TRBD1. Germline V lookup: CDR1 MDHEN, CDR2 SYDVKM. The CDR3 is 13 residues long. V was pared by 7 bases and J by 2 bases, with 2 bases of the junction left unmatched. The DNA for the CDR3 is TGTGCCAGCATCGACAGGGGGCAAGAGACCCAGTACTTC. Its protein product is CASIDRGQETQYF.

This sequence joins TRBV13 and TRBJ1-1; 7 bases align to TRBD1. The CDR3 is made up of 15 amino acids. Losses at the gene ends were 5 bases for V and 1 base for J; bases not matched to a gene: 7. Germline CDR1 is PRHDT and CDR2 is FYEKMQ (reference sequence). CDR3 bases: TGTGCCAGCAGCATTCAGGGGGTGAGGAACACTGAAGCTTTCTTT. It translates to CASSIQGVRNTEAFF.

The chain couples TRBV6-5 to TRBJ1-3; D not resolved. The germline CDR1 and CDR2 sequences are MNHEY and SVGAGI. V lost 4 bases, J lost 2 bases, and 9 bases lay in between. This CDR3 comprises 14 residues. CDR3 sequence reads: CASSLLAPGNTIYF. The DNA of the CDR3 is TGTGCCAGCAGTTTATTGGCCCCTGGAAACACCATATATTTT.

This clone was detected only a few times. This chain connects TRBV28 to TRBJ1-1, with D unresolved. Trimming stripped 3 bases from V and 2 bases from J, with 10 bases between. The CDR3 extends over 14 amino acids. Germline CDR1 MDHEN, CDR2 SYDVKM. The CDR3 region is CASSLMVGNTEAFF. Here the CDR3 DNA reads TGTGCCAGCAGTTTGATGGTCGGAAACACTGAAGCTTTCTTT.

The CDR3, as DNA: TGTGCCAGCAGCTTGGCCGGGTCTAGCGGGACCTACGAGCAGTACTTC. Translating gives CASSLAGSSGTYEQYF. This chain uses TRBV5-4 with TRBJ2-7, with 9 bases that match TRBD2. CDR1 and CDR2 (germline): SGHNT, YYREEE (reference sequence). V lost 0 bases to trimming and J lost 2 bases; unmatched junction nucleotides: 6. The CDR3 totals 16 residues.

The J gene is TRBJ1-1, the V gene TRBV11-1; D not certain. The germline CDR1 and CDR2 sequences are SGHAT and FQDESV (reference sequence). Trimming removed 6 bases from V and 1 base from J, with 12 bases in between. The CDR3 is made up of 14 amino acids. The CDR3 DNA follows: TGTGCCAGCAGTTTCCGGACGGGGAACACTGAAGCTTTCTTT. Its protein product is CASSFRTGNTEAFF.

This clone occurred once. The chain has TRBV6-2 or TRBV6-3 and TRBJ2-4, with 7 bases lining up with TRBD2. This CDR3 is 19 amino acids long. CDR1 and CDR2 from the germline V gene are MNHEY and SVGEGT. Trimming removed 2 bases from V and 0 bases from J; junction bases left unmatched: 13. CDR3 bases: TGTGCCAGCAGTTACGTCCCAACTAGCGCCACCCTAGCCAAAAACATTCAGTACTTC. This gives the protein CASSYVPTSATLAKNIQYF.

The chain recombines TRBV4-1 with TRBJ1-6, with 7 bases that match TRBD1. Germline CDR1 and CDR2: MGHRA and YSYEKL. V lost 4 bases and J lost 7; bases outside the gene matches: 4. The CDR3 is 14 residues long. CDR3 DNA sequence: TGCGCCAGCAGCCTTACGGGACAGAATTCACCCCTCCACTTT. Protein: CASSLTGQNSPLHF.

J is TRBJ2-7 and V is TRBV4-1, with D tentatively TRBD2 (5 bases). CDR1 is MGHRA, CDR2 YSYEKL, per germline. The CDR3 runs 16 residues. V was shortened by 4 bases and J by 3 bases, with 19 bases between the two germline ends. CDR3: CASSPAGGLTNYEQYF. DNA for the CDR3: TGCGCCAGCAGCCCCGCGGGCGGGCTTACGAACTACGAGCAGTACTTC.

The CDR3 nucleotides are TGCGCCAGCAGCCAAGATCGGGACAGGGGCCTTTACGAGCAGTACTTC. This translates into CASSQDRDRGLYEQYF. The rearrangement uses TRBV4-3 and TRBJ2-7; TRBD1 agrees at 10 bases. CDR1 is LGHNA, CDR2 YSLEER, per germline. The CDR3 length is 16 residues. V dropped 0 bases and J dropped 4; count of bases not matched to a gene: 6.

The chain combines TRBV4-2 with TRBJ1-5; D ambiguous. Germline CDR1 and CDR2: LGHNA and YNFKEQ. CDR3 length equals 14 residues. V lost 3 bases, J lost 5 bases, and 11 bases lay in between. CDR3 amino acids: CASSQPEADQPQHF. DNA of the CDR3: TGTGCCAGCAGCCAGCCGGAGGCGGATCAGCCCCAGCATTTT.

This clone was seen more than once but under ten times. This chain links TRBV5-6 with TRBJ1-3; D is uncertain. Looked up from germline, CDR1 is SGHDT and CDR2 is YYEEEE. This CDR3 has 11 amino acids. Trimming cost V 2 bases and J 10 bases, with 7 bases left between them. CDR3 coding DNA: TGTGCCAGCAGCTTTTCCCAAACCATATATTTT. Its protein product is CASSFSQTIYF.

There are a few counts of this clone. The chain couples TRBV10-3 to TRBJ1-4, with D unresolved. CDR3 size: 13 residues. Looked up from germline, CDR1 is ENHRY and CDR2 is SYGVKD. V lost 8 bases and J lost 5, with 12 bases in between. CDR3 loop: CAIGKGLNEKLFF. The CDR3 coding sequence is TGTGCCATCGGCAAAGGACTAAATGAAAAACTGTTTTTT.

The rearrangement links TRBV7-9 to TRBJ2-1, with TRBD2 matching over 7 bases. Germline CDR1 and CDR2: SEHNR and FQNEAQ (reference sequence). This CDR3 has 17 residues. V trimming: 5 bases; J trimming: 6 bases; junction bases outside the gene matches: 16. In nucleotides, the CDR3 is TGTGCCAGCAGCCAGACCCTTGGGGGGGAGTGGGGCAATGAGCAGTTCTTC. This codes for CASSQTLGGEWGNEQFF.

The rearrangement joins TRBV7-9 to TRBJ2-3, with 9 positions matching TRBD1. The CDR3 consists of 15 residues. Germline V gene lookup returns CDR1 SEHNR and CDR2 FQNEAQ (reference sequence). V lost 4 bases and J lost 3; bases outside the gene matches: 5. The CDR3 is CASSSGQGRTDTQYF. In DNA form, the CDR3 reads TGTGCCAGCAGCTCGGGACAGGGCCGTACAGATACGCAGTATTTT.

This clone has just one count. The chain couples TRBV19 to TRBJ1-2; tentatively, D is TRBD1 (6 bases). Trimming cost V 3 bases and J 2 bases, with 19 bases left between them. Germline V lookup: CDR1 LNHDA, CDR2 SQIVND (reference sequence). This CDR3 is 17 amino acids long. The CDR3 DNA reads TGTGCCAGTAGTATCGTCCAGGGAGGGGGGCGCAACTATGGCTACACCTTC. This codes for CASSIVQGGGRNYGYTF.

The CDR3 loop reads CASSLVLGSRSPLHF. Written as DNA, the CDR3 is TGTGCCAGCAGCTTGGTTTTAGGTTCTCGATCACCCCTCCACTTT. This chain joins TRBV7-2 and TRBJ1-6; D gene ambiguous. The CDR3 runs to 15 residues. V was trimmed by 3 bases and J by 10 bases, leaving 16 bases between them. Looked up from germline, CDR1 is SGHTA and CDR2 is FQGNSA. Looking up the rest from reference TRBV7-2 and TRBJ1-6 gives the full variable domain: GAGVSQSPSNKVTEKGKDVELRCDPISGHTALYWYRQSLGQGLEFLIYFQGNSAPDKSGLPSDRFSAERTGGSVSTLTIQRTQQEDSAVYLCASSLVLGSRSPLHFGNGTRLTVT.

The chain couples TRBV19 to TRBJ2-7, with D possibly being TRBD1 or TRBD2 (6 bases each). The germline V and J ends were trimmed by 7 bases and 7 bases, with 26 bases remaining between them. CDR3 length equals 16 residues. CDR1 is LNHDA, CDR2 SQIVND, per germline (reference sequence). In nucleotides, the CDR3 is TGTGCCAGTACCCCTAGGGGGACTGGTTATCAGGGGGAGCAGTACTTC. Amino acid sequence: CASTPRGTGYQGEQYF.

The chain is built from TRBV4-2 and TRBJ1-5, with D unclear. The V and J ends lost 1 base and 6 bases respectively, with 13 bases between them. The germline CDR1 and CDR2 sequences are LGHNA and YNFKEQ. This CDR3 contains 15 residues. The CDR3 DNA reads TGTGCCAGCAGCCAAGTCGGGGAGGATAGTCAGCCCCAGCATTTT. Its protein product is CASSQVGEDSQPQHF.

The rearrangement uses TRBV14 and TRBJ1-1; D remains ambiguous. The CDR3 extends over 14 amino acids. Per the germline V gene, CDR1 is SGHDN and CDR2 is FVKESK. The V and J ends lost 0 bases and 3 bases respectively, with 8 bases between them. CDR3 region: CASSQDPSDTEAFF. The CDR3 region has the DNA TGTGCCAGCAGCCAAGATCCCAGTGACACTGAAGCTTTCTTT.

V usage is TRBV5-1 and J usage is TRBJ2-7; D gene uncertain. The CDR3 is 13 residues long. Germline lookup yields CDR1 SGHRS and CDR2 YFSETQ. Trimming took off 2 bases at V and 2 bases at J, with 8 bases between the two ends. The CDR3 coding sequence is TGCGCCAGCAGCTTACAAGGGCCCTACGAGCAGTACTTC. This encodes CASSLQGPYEQYF.

The J gene is TRBJ1-2, the V gene TRBV6-5; maybe TRBD1 (5 bases). Germline CDR1 reads MNHEY; CDR2 reads SVGAGI. The CDR3 is made up of 15 amino acids. Trimming took off 4 bases at V and 6 bases at J, with 18 bases between the two ends. CDR3 region: CASSFAGTRIDGYTF. In DNA, the CDR3 is TGTGCCAGCAGTTTTGCCGGGACGCGGATCGATGGCTACACCTTC.

The CDR3: CASSQSSGSPYEQYF. For the CDR3, the DNA is TGTGCCAGCAGCCAAAGCAGCGGGAGTCCCTACGAGCAGTACTTC. This chain uses TRBV4-2 with TRBJ2-7, with 8 bases aligning to TRBD2. With V trimmed by 2 bases and J by 2 bases, 5 bases remained unmatched. This CDR3 spans 15 amino acids. Germline CDR1 reads LGHNA; CDR2 reads YNFKEQ.

The rearrangement joins TRBV5-1 to TRBJ2-1; D is possibly TRBD1 or TRBD2 (5 bases each). V dropped 6 bases and J dropped 9 bases, with 16 bases sitting between them. Looked up from germline, CDR1 is SGHRS and CDR2 is YFSETQ. The CDR3 extends over 13 amino acids. This CDR3 is CASKEGPVGEQFF. The CDR3 DNA follows: TGCGCCAGCAAAGAGGGACCCGTAGGTGAGCAGTTCTTC.

Regarding this clone: Different DNA sequences within this sample yield the same CDR3. V and J are TRBV27 and TRBJ2-3; no clear D. Germline values: CDR1 MNHEY, CDR2 SMNVEV (reference sequence). Trimming shortened V by 2 bases and J by 0 bases, and 3 bases separated the two germline ends. The CDR3 is made up of 13 amino acids. DNA of the CDR3: TGTGCCAGCAGTTTAAGTAGCACAGATACGCAGTATTTT. Protein: CASSLSSTDTQYF.

The chain is built from TRBV4-1 and TRBJ2-3, with a weak D call TRBD1 (6 bases). The germline V gene has CDR1 MGHRA and CDR2 YSYEKL. V was shortened by 1 base and J by 0 bases, with 20 bases between the two germline ends. The CDR3 spans 19 residues. The chain's CDR3 is CASSQAIGGHGTSTDTQYF. CDR3 sequence (DNA): TGCGCCAGCAGCCAAGCCATTGGGGGCCACGGAACTAGCACAGATACGCAGTATTTT.

The CDR3 sequence: CASSLIRDAGQYF. The CDR3 DNA follows: TGTGCCAGCAGCTTAATTAGGGACGCTGGGCAGTACTTC. The V gene is TRBV7-9, the J gene TRBJ2-7; D is perhaps TRBD1 or TRBD2 (5 bases each). V gave up 2 bases and J gave up 9 bases, with 14 bases separating them. Germline loops: CDR1 SEHNR, CDR2 FQNEAQ (reference sequence). The CDR3 extends over 13 amino acids.

The chain recombines TRBV7-2 with TRBJ1-3, with 8 bases that match TRBD1. This CDR3 has 16 residues. Looked up from germline, CDR1 is SGHTA and CDR2 is FQGNSA. After removal of 3 bases from V and 0 bases from J, the junction contained 4 bases not matched to a gene. The CDR3 sequence is CASSFQGALSGNTIYF. CDR3 coding DNA: TGTGCCAGCAGCTTCCAGGGGGCCCTCTCTGGAAACACCATATATTTT.